A selection of T cell receptor beta chains follows, all from one sample in a study of blood T cell repertoires in COVID-19. The data were produced by immunoSEQ multiplex PCR, yet TCRdb's version contains in-frame clones alone and is incomplete. The data contain about 140,000 clones, around 79% of them seen just once; the ten biggest clones take up just under 3%. What was sequenced was PBMCs or T cells enriched from blood (not recorded which). The receptors derive from a woman in her forties or fifties who had recovered from COVID-19. Each CDR3 is given with its conserved first and last residue. The D gene is left open where the match is weak. Size is stated for part of the rows, as once, few or many counts, or as a class when the clone is expanded.

TRBJ1-4	TRBD1	TRBV4-1	12	.	CASSLTGGELFF	TGCGCCAGCAGCCTCACAGGGGGAGAACTGTTTTTT
TRBJ2-5	.	TRBV7-7	15	.	CASSSGQGSEETQYF	TGTGCTAGCAGCTCCGGTCAGGGGTCGGAAGAGACCCAGTACTTC
TRBJ2-2	.	TRBV6-5	13	.	CASTQEGTGELFF	TGTGCCAGCACCCAGGAGGGGACCGGGGAGCTGTTTTTT
TRBJ1-6	TRBD1	TRBV5-5	14	.	CASSFGTGDSPLHF	TGTGCCAGCAGCTTTGGGACAGGGGATTCACCCCTCCACTTT
TRBJ1-1	.	TRBV9	15	few	CASSAAALAPTEAFF	TGTGCCAGCAGCGCAGCCGCCTTAGCCCCAACTGAAGCTTTCTTT
TRBJ1-2	.	TRBV5-8	14	few	CASSRDTRMYGYTF	TGTGCCAGCAGCCGGGACACAAGGATGTATGGCTACACCTTC
TRBJ1-3	.	TRBV6-1	13	.	CASSDRFRGTIYF	TGTGCCAGCAGTGACCGGTTCCGAGGCACCATATATTTT
TRBJ2-3	.	TRBV9	13	.	CASSVGLADTQYF	TGTGCCAGCAGCGTAGGACTAGCAGATACGCAGTATTTT
TRBJ2-2	.	TRBV1	18	.	CTSSQDKAGVPNTGELFF	TGCACCAGCAGCCAAGATAAAGCGGGGGTCCCGAACACCGGGGAGCTGTTTTTT
TRBJ1-2	.	TRBV7-9	13	.	CASSPGQSYGYTF	TGTGCCAGCAGCCCCGGACAGAGCTATGGCTACACCTTC
TRBJ1-2	.	TRBV4-2	12	.	CASSVGLEGYTF	TGTGCCAGCAGCGTGGGACTTGAAGGCTACACCTTC
TRBJ2-2	TRBD1	TRBV7-8	16	.	CASSLRGAGGSGELFF	TGTGCCAGCAGCTTAAGGGGAGCAGGGGGCTCCGGGGAGCTGTTTTTT
TRBJ2-5	.	TRBV6-5	15	.	CASTAGAGPKETQYF	TGTGCCAGCACAGCGGGTGCGGGGCCAAAAGAGACCCAGTACTTC
TRBJ1-1	.	TRBV7-3	19	.	CASSLTPNVQDSLDTEAFF	TGTGCCAGCAGCTTAACCCCCAATGTCCAGGACTCACTAGACACTGAAGCTTTCTTT
TRBJ1-6	.	TRBV2	15	.	CASSEIRTRGSPLHF	TGTGCCAGCAGTGAAATTCGGACTAGGGGTTCACCCCTCCACTTT
TRBJ1-6	TRBD1	TRBV6-5	15	once	CASSDRTYNNSPLHF	TGTGCCAGCTCGGACAGGACTTATAATAATTCACCCCTCCACTTT
TRBJ1-1	TRBD1	TRBV18	19	.	CASSDRVRRNSWVNTEAFF	TGTGCCAGCTCGGACAGGGTGAGAAGGAATAGTTGGGTGAACACTGAAGCTTTCTTT
TRBJ2-2	TRBD1	TRBV2	16	.	CASSEAGTGLTGELFF	TGTGCCAGCAGTGAAGCGGGGACAGGGTTGACCGGGGAGCTGTTTTTT
TRBJ1-2	.	TRBV3-1/TRBV3-2	14	.	CASSRKTVNYGYTF	TGTGCCAGCAGCCGAAAGACAGTTAACTATGGCTACACCTTC
TRBJ1-1	TRBD1	TRBV3-1/TRBV3-2	16	.	CASSQDPTGVWTEAFF	TGTGCCAGCAGCCAAGACCCCACAGGGGTGTGGACTGAAGCTTTCTTT
TRBJ2-2	TRBD1	TRBV7-2	15	.	CASSRDSSNTGELFF	TGTGCCAGCAGCCGGGACAGTTCGAACACCGGGGAGCTGTTTTTT
TRBJ2-3	.	TRBV30	13	.	CASQAGTRGTQYF	TGTGCCTCCCAAGCGGGTACCCGGGGTACGCAGTATTTT
TRBJ2-3	TRBD2	TRBV2	16	.	CASNTRTSVSTDTQYF	TGTGCCAGCAACACCCGGACTAGCGTGAGCACAGATACGCAGTATTTT
TRBJ1-2	TRBD1	TRBV7-8	13	.	CASSQRTGNGYTF	TGTGCCAGCAGCCAACGGACAGGGAATGGCTACACCTTC
TRBJ1-5	.	TRBV27	13	.	CASSLGLSQPQHF	TGTGCCAGCAGTTTAGGGCTGTCTCAGCCCCAGCATTTT
TRBJ2-2	.	TRBV28	14	.	CASSPLSPPGELFF	TGTGCCAGCAGTCCTCTCTCCCCCCCCGGGGAGCTGTTTTTT
TRBJ1-2	.	TRBV29-1	11	.	CSVEGSGGYTF	TGCAGCGTTGAAGGGAGTGGTGGCTACACCTTC